A single sample gave rise to the 9 T cell receptor beta chains below, sequenced in a study of T-cell reconstitution after alpha-beta-depleted transplantation in children. Preparation of the TCRbeta library involved a method that used unique molecular identifiers. TCRdb redid the calling of the PCR reads with MiXCR, one entry per CDR3 protein. The repertoire includes around 400,000 distinct CDR3 sequences, around 21% of them detected once, and over 3.5% sits in the top ten. Sequenced here: PBMCs from the stem cell graft donor, sampled from the stem cell graft. These receptors were collected from a human donor who donated a stem cell graft to a child with acute myeloid leukemia.

V is TRBV27 and J is TRBJ2-3, with D possibly TRBD2 on 5 matching bases. Trimming took off 3 bases at V and 4 bases at J, with 11 bases between the two ends. The V gene's germline CDR1 is MNHEY and CDR2 SMNVEV (reference sequence). The CDR3 length is 14 residues. In DNA, the CDR3 is TGTGCCAGCAGTTTTTGGGGAGTATCAGATACGCAGTATTTT. This translates into CASSFWGVSDTQYF.

The table lists this clonotype with a count of one. This sequence joins TRBV25-1 and TRBJ2-7; D may be TRBD1 (6 bases). The CDR3 runs 16 residues. CDR1 and CDR2 from the germline V gene are MGHDK and SYGVNS. Trimming pared 2 bases from V and 2 bases from J, leaving 16 bases between. The CDR3 DNA is TGTGCCAGCAGTGAACCCGGGACAAAGGGGGCCTACGAGCAGTACTTC. Protein sequence: CASSEPGTKGAYEQYF.

This chain uses TRBV20-1 with TRBJ2-1; 9 bases map to TRBD2. Germline trimming cut 7 bases from V and 8 bases from J; bases unmatched to any gene: 6. Germline V lookup: CDR1 DFQATT, CDR2 SNEGSKA (reference sequence). CDR3 length: 12 amino acids. CDR3: CSVREGIDEQFF. CDR3 DNA sequence: TGCAGTGTGCGGGAGGGCATAGATGAGCAGTTCTTC.

V usage is TRBV29-1 and J usage is TRBJ1-1; D uncertain. Germline V gene lookup returns CDR1 SQVTM and CDR2 ANQGSEA. V was clipped by 4 bases and J by 0 bases, with 9 bases between them. The CDR3 runs to 13 residues. CDR3 sequence: CSVVKLMNTEAFF. In DNA, the CDR3 is TGCAGCGTTGTTAAATTAATGAACACTGAAGCTTTCTTT.

The CDR3 region is CASTTPGAKETQYF. The CDR3 nucleotides read TGTGCCAGCACCACCCCGGGGGCAAAAGAGACCCAGTACTTC. The chain carries TRBV7-6 and TRBJ2-5; either TRBD1 or TRBD2 may supply D (6 bases each). Trimming shortened V by 7 bases and J by 3 bases, and 15 bases separated the two germline ends. This CDR3 is built from 14 residues. Germline CDR1 SGHVS, CDR2 FNYEAQ.

This clonotype has a handful of counts. The gene calls are TRBV20-1 and TRBJ2-3; TRBD2 might be the D (5 bases). The CDR3 loop spans 13 amino acids. CDR1 DFQATT and CDR2 SNEGSKA come from the germline V gene (reference sequence). V lost 2 bases and J lost 3, with 9 bases in between. The CDR3 bases are TGCAGTGCTAGAAAGGACTTTACAGATACGCAGTATTTT. Protein product: CSARKDFTDTQYF.

This clonotype was recorded a few times. The chain carries TRBV7-3 and TRBJ2-3, with D possibly being TRBD2 (6 bases). There are 18 residues in the CDR3. From germline, CDR1 is SGHTA and CDR2 FQGTGA. V lost 5 bases and J 1 base, leaving 22 bases between the germline ends. CDR3 nucleotides: TGTGCCAGCAGCCCCCATTGGCGGGATACGTCCCGCACAGATACGCAGTATTTT. This codes for CASSPHWRDTSRTDTQYF.

Concerning this clonotype itself: Since a much larger clone is just one base distant, this may be a read error. The chain is built from TRBV27 and TRBJ2-2; no definite D call. The germline V gene has CDR1 MNHEY and CDR2 SMNVEV (reference sequence). Trimming cost V 0 bases and J 2 bases, with 4 bases left between them. The CDR3 is made up of 14 amino acids. CDR3 sequence (DNA): TGTGCCAGCAGTTTATCCGTAAACACCGGGGAGCTGTTTTTT. The encoded protein is CASSLSVNTGELFF.

This clonotype was seen a few times. The V gene is TRBV7-8, the J gene TRBJ2-7; D gene ambiguous. Germline CDR1 reads SGHVS; CDR2 reads FQNEAQ. Trimming stripped 5 bases from V and 2 bases from J, with 13 bases between. The CDR3 loop spans 14 amino acids. CDR3 in amino acids: CASSPTVRAYEQYF. The DNA of the CDR3 is TGTGCCAGCAGCCCTACAGTCCGGGCCTACGAGCAGTACTTC.